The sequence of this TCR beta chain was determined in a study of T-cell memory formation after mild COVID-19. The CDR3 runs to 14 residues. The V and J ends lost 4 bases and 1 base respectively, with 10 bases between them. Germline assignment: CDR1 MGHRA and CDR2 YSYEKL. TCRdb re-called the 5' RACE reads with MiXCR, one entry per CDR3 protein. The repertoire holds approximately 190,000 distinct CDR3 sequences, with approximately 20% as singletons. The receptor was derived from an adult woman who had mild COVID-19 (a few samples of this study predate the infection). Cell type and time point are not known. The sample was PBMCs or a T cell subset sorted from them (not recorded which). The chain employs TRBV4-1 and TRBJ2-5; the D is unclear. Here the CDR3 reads CASSPIGFQETQYF. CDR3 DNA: TGCGCCAGCAGCCCGATTGGGTTCCAAGAGACCCAGTACTTC.